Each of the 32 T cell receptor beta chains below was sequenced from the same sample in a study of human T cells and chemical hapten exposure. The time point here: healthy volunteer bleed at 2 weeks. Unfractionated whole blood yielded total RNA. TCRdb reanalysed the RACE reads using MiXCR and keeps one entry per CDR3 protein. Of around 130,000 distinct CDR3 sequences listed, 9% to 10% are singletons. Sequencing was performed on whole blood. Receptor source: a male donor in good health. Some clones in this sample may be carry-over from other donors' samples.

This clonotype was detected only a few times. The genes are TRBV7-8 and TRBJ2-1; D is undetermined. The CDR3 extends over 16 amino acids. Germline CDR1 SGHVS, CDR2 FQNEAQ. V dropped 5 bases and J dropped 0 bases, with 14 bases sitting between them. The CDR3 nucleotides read TGTGCCAGCAGCACACACAGCGATAGCTCCTACAATGAGCAGTTCTTC. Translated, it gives CASSTHSDSSYNEQFF.

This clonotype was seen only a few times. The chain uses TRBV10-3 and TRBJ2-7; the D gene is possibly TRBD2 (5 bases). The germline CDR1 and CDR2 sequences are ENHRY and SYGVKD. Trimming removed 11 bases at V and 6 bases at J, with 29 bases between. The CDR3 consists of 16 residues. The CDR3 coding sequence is TGTGCCGCCAGGTCGGAGGAGACGCTAGCCATGGGCGAGCAGTACTTC. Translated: CAARSEETLAMGEQYF.

The CDR3 here is CSAVGGDSYEQYF. CDR3 nucleotides: TGCAGTGCGGTGGGGGGGGACTCCTACGAGCAGTACTTC. The V and J genes are TRBV20-1 and TRBJ2-7; 7 bases are shared with TRBD2. With 6 bases clipped from V and 0 bases from J, the junction kept 5 bases outside the gene matches. The germline gives CDR1 DFQATT, CDR2 SNEGSKA (reference sequence). The CDR3 runs to 13 residues.

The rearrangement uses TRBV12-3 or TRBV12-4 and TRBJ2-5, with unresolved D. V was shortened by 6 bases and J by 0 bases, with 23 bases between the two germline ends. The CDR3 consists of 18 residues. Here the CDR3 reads CASSRARQATTYQETQYF. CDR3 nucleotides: TGTGCCAGCAGCCGCGCCCGGCAGGCAACTACGTACCAAGAGACCCAGTACTTC.

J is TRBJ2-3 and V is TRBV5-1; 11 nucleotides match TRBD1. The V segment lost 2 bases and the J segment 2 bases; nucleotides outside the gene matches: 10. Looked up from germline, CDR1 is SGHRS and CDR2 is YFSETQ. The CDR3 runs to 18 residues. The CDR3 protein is CASSFGTGGIPLTDTQYF. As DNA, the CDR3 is TGCGCCAGCAGCTTTGGGACAGGGGGTATTCCCCTCACAGATACGCAGTATTTT.

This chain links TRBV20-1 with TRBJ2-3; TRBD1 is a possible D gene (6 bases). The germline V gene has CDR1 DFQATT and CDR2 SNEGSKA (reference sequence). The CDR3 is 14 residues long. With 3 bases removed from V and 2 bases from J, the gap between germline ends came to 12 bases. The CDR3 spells CSASEGVLTDTQYF. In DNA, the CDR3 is TGCAGTGCTAGCGAGGGGGTGCTCACAGATACGCAGTATTTT.

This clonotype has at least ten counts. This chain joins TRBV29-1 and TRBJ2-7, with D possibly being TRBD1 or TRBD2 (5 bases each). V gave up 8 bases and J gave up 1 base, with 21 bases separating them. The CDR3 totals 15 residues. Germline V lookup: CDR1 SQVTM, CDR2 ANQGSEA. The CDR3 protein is CSSSPVWGFSYEQYF. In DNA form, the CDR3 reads TGCAGCTCCTCCCCCGTCTGGGGGTTTTCCTACGAGCAGTACTTC.

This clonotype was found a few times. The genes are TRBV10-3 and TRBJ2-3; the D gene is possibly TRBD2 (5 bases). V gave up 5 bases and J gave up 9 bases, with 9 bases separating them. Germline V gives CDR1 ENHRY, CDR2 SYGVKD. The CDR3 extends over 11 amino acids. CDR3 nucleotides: TGTGCCATCAGTACTAGTTTGACGCAGTATTTT. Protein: CAISTSLTQYF.

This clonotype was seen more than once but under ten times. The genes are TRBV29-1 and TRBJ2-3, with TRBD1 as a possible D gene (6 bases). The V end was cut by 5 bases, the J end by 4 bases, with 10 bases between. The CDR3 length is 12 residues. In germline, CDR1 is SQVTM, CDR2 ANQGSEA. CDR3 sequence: CSVRQDADTQYF. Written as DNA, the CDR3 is TGCAGCGTTCGACAGGACGCAGATACGCAGTATTTT.

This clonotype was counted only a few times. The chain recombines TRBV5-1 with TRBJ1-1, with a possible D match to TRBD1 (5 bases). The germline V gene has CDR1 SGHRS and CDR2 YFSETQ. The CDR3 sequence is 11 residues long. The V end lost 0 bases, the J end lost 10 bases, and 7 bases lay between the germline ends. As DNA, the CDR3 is TGCGCCAGCAGCTTGGGGGACGGAGCTTTCTTT. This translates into CASSLGDGAFF.

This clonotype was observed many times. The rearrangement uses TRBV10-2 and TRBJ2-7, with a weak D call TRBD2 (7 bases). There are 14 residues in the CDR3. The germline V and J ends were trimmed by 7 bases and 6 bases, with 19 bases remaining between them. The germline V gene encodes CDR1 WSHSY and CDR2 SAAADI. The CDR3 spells CASTEGGGLFEQYF. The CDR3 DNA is TGCGCCAGCACCGAGGGAGGGGGGCTATTCGAGCAGTACTTC.

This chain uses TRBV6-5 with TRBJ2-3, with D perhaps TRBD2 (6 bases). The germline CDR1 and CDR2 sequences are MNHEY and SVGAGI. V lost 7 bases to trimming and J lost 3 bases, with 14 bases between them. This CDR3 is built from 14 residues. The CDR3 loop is CASKGRGGTDTQYF. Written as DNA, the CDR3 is TGTGCCAGCAAGGGAAGGGGAGGAACAGATACGCAGTATTTT.

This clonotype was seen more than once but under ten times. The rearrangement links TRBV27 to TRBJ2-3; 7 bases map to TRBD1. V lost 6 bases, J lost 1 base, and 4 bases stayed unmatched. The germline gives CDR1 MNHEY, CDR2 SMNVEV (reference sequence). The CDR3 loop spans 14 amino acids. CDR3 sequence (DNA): TGTGCCAGCAGAAGACAGGGCGGCACAGATACGCAGTATTTT. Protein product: CASRRQGGTDTQYF.

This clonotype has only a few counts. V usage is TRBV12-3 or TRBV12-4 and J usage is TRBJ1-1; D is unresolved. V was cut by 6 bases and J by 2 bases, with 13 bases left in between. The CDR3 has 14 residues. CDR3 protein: CASSPGPVNTEAFF. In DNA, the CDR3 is TGTGCCAGCAGCCCCGGACCGGTAAACACTGAAGCTTTCTTT.

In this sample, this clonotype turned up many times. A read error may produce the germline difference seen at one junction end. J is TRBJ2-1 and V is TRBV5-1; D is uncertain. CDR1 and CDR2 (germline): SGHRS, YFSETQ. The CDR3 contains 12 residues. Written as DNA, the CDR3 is TGTGCCAGCAGTTTGGGTAACAATGAGCAGTTCTTC. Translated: CASSLGNNEQFF. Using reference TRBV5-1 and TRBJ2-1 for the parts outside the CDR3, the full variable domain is KAGVTQTPRYLIKTRGQQVTLSCSPISGHRSVSWYQQTPGQGLQFLFEYFSETQRNKGNFPGRFSGRQFSNSRSEMNVSTLELGDSALYLCASSLGNNEQFFGPGTRLTVL.

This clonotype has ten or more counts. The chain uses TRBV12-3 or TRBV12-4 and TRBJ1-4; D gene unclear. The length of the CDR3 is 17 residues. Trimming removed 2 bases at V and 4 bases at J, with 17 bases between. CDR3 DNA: TGTGCCAGCAGTTTATCCCTCGGTGGCAGTCTTAATGAAAAACTGTTTTTT. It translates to CASSLSLGGSLNEKLFF.

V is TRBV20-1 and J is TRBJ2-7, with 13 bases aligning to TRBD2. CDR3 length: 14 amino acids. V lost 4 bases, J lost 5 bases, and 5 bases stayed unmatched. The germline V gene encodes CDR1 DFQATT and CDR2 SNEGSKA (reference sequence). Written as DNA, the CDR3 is TGCAGTGCTATCACCGGGACTAGCGGGAACGAGCAGTACTTC. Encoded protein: CSAITGTSGNEQYF.

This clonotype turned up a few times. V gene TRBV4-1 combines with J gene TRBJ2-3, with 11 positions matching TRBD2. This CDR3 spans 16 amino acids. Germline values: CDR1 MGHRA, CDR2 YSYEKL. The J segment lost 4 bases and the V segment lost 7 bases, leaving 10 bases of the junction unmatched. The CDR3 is CASNPTLAGGADTQYF. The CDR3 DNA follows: TGCGCCAGCAACCCCACCCTAGCGGGGGGCGCAGATACGCAGTATTTT.

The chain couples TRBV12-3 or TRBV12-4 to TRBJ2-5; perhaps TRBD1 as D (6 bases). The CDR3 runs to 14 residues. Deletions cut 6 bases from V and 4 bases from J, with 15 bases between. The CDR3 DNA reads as TGTGCCAGCAGGCCACAGGGCGGCCGAGAGACCCAGTACTTC. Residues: CASRPQGGRETQYF.

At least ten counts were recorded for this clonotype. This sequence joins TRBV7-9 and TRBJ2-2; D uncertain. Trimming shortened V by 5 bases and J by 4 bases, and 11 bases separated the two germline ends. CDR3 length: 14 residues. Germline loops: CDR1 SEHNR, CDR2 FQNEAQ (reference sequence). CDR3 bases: TGTGCCAGCAGCGGATTTGAAATCACCGGGGAGCTGTTTTTT. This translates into CASSGFEITGELFF.

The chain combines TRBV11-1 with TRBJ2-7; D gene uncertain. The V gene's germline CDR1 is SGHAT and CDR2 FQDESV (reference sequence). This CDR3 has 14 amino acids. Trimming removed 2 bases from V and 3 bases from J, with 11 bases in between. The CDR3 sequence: CASSLRTYGYEQYF. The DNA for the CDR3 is TGTGCCAGCAGCTTAAGGACGTATGGCTACGAGCAGTACTTC.

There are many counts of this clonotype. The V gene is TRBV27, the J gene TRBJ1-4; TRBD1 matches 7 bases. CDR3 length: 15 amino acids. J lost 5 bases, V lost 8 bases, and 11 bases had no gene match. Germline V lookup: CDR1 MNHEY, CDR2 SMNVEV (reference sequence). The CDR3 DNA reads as TGTGCCAGCGGATTAACAGGGGCGAAGAATGAAAAACTGTTTTTT. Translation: CASGLTGAKNEKLFF.

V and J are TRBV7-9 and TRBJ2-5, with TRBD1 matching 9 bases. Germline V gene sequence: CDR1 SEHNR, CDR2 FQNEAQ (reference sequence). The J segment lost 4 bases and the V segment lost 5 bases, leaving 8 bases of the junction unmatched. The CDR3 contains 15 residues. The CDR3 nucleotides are TGTGCCAGCAGCCCGGGACAGGGAGGGCGAGAGACCCAGTACTTC. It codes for CASSPGQGGRETQYF.

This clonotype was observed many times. CDR3 nucleotide sequence: TGTGCCAGCAGTTGGGGACAGGGACGCAACTACGAGCAGTACTTC. It yields the protein CASSWGQGRNYEQYF. This chain joins TRBV6-5 and TRBJ2-7, with 9 nucleotides matching TRBD1. CDR1 and CDR2 from the germline V gene are MNHEY and SVGAGI. The CDR3 covers 15 residues. The J segment lost 3 bases and the V segment lost 4 bases, leaving 7 bases of the junction unmatched.

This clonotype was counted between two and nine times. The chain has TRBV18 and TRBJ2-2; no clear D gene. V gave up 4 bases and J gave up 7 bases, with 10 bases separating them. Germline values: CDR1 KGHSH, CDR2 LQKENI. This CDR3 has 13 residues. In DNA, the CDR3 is TGTGCCAGCTCACTTCCGGAGAACGGGGAGCTGTTTTTT. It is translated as CASSLPENGELFF.

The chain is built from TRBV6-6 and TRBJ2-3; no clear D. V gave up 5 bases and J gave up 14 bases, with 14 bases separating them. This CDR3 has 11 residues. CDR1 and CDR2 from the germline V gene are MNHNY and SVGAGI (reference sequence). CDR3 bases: TGTGCCAGCAGTGGGCCACTCCCGGTGTATTTT. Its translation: CASSGPLPVYF.

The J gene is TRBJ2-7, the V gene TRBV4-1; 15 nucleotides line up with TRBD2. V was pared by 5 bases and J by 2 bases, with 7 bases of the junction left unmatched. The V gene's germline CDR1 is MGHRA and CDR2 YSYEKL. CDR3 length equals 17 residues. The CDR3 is CASSRTSGRAQTYEQYF. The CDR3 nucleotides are TGCGCCAGCAGCAGGACTAGCGGGAGGGCCCAGACCTACGAGCAGTACTTC.

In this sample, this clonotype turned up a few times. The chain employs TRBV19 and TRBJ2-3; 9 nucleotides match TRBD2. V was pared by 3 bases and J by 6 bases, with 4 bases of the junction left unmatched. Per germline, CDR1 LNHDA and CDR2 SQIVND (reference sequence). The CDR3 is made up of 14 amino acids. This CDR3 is CASSMASGMDTQYF. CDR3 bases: TGTGCCAGTAGTATGGCTAGCGGGATGGATACGCAGTATTTT.

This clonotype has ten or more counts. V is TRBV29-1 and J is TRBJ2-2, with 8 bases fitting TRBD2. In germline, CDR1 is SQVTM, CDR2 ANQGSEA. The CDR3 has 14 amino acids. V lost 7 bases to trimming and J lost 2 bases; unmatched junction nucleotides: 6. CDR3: CSGSLAVNTGELFF. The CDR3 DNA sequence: TGCAGCGGTTCACTAGCGGTTAACACCGGGGAGCTGTTTTTT.

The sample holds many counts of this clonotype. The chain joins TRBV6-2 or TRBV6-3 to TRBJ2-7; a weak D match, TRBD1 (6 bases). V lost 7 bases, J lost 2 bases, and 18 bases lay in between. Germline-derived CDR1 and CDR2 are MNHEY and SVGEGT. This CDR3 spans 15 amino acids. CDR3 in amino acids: CASNAGQGLTYEQYF. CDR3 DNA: TGTGCCAGCAATGCCGGGCAGGGGCTAACCTACGAGCAGTACTTC.

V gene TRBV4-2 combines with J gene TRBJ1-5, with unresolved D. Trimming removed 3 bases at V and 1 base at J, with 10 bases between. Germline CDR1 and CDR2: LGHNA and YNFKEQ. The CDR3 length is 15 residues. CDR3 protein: CASSQAAGSNQPQHF. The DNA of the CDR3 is TGTGCCAGCAGCCAGGCTGCCGGGAGCAATCAGCCCCAGCATTTT.

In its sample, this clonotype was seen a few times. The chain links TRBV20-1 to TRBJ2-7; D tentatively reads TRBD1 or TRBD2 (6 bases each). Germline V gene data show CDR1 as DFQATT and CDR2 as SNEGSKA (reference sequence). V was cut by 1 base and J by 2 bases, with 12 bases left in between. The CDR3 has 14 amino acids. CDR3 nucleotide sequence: TGCAGTGCTAGAGGCGGGACACCGACCTACGAGCAGTACTTC. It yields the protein CSARGGTPTYEQYF.